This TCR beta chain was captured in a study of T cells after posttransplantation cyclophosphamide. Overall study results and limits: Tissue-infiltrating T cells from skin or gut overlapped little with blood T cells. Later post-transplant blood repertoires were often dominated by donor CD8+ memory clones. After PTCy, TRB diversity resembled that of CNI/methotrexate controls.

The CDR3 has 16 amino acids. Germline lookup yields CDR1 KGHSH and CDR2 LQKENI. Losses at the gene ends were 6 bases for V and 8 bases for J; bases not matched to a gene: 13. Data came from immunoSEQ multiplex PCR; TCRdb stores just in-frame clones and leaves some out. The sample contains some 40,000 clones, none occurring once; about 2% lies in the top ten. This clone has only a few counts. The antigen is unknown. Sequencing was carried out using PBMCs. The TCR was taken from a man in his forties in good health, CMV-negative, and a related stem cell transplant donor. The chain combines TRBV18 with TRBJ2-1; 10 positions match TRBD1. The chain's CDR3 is CASSLKGQGPRDEQFF. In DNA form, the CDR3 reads TGTGCCAGCTCTCTCAAGGGACAGGGGCCTCGGGATGAGCAGTTCTTC.